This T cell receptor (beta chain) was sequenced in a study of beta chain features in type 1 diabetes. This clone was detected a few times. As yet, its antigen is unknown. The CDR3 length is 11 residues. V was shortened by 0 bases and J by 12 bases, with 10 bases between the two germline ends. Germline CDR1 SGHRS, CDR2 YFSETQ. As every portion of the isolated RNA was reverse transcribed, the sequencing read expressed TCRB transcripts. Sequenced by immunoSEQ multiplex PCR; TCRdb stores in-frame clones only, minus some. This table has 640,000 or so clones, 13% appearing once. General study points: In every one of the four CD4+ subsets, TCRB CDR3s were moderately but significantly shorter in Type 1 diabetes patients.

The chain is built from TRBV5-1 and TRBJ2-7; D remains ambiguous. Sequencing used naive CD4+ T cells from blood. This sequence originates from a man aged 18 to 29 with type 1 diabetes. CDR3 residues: CASSLAEERYF. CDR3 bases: TGCGCCAGCAGCTTGGCCGAGGAGAGGTACTTC.